The T cell receptor beta chain under discussion was sequenced for a study of blood T cells in healthy people across ages. Study results and caveats: Per million T cells, TCR beta diversity dropped roughly linearly as age increased. Both naive CD4+ cell counts and diversity were greater in long-lived donors than in aged donors.

A second roughly 7 to 12 cycle PCR used barcoded and J-beta primers. Template switching added a 12-random-nucleotide identifier to every cDNA molecule. TCRdb passed the 5' RACE reads through MiXCR, listing each CDR3 protein once. The profile shows fewer than 900,000 distinct CDR3 sequences, roughly 44% of them singletons. A word on this clonotype: The antigen is undetermined. An end of the junction does not agree with germline; a read error may underlie this.

CDR3 length: 17 residues. Germline V gives CDR1 DFQATT, CDR2 SNEGSKA (reference sequence). Total RNA, at least 5 micrograms per sample, came from PBMCs. Source material: blood. The chain employs TRBV20-1 and TRBJ2-6, with TRBD2 as a possible D gene (6 bases). The origin of this receptor is a woman aged 55-70 years in good health. Here the CDR3 DNA reads TGCAGTGCCCCTTGGGAGGTCTCCAGAACTGGGGCCAGCGTCCTGACTTTC. Translating it yields CSAPWEVSRTGASVLTF.